These 19 T cell receptor beta chains came from one sample sequenced in a study of blood T cell repertoires in COVID-19. TCRdb's copy holds only in-frame clones and misses some; the assay was immunoSEQ multiplex PCR. The data show roughly 320,000 clones, roughly 85% seen once. The material sequenced was peripheral blood. The source of these receptors is a human donor in a cohort sampled during active COVID-19.

The chain recombines TRBV6-5 with TRBJ2-7, with 8 bases matching TRBD1. Germline CDR1 MNHEY, CDR2 SVGAGI. V dropped 5 bases and J dropped 5; count of bases not matched to a gene: 8. The CDR3 has 14 amino acids. DNA of the CDR3: TGTGCCAGCAGTATGGGACAGGTAATAAACGAGCAGTACTTC. It specifies CASSMGQVINEQYF.

V and J are TRBV7-9 and TRBJ1-2; D unresolved. CDR3 length equals 13 residues. V shed 2 bases and J shed 3 bases, with 7 bases lying between them. Germline V lookup: CDR1 SEHNR, CDR2 FQNEAQ (reference sequence). CDR3 bases: TGTGCCAGCAGCTTACAACAGCACTATGGCTACACCTTC. Encoded protein: CASSLQQHYGYTF.

This sequence joins TRBV30 and TRBJ1-4, with TRBD1 matching over 7 bases. Germline V gene lookup returns CDR1 GTSNPN and CDR2 SVGIG (reference sequence). The J segment lost 4 bases and the V segment lost 1 base, leaving 6 bases of the junction unmatched. This CDR3 is 15 amino acids long. CDR3 sequence: CAWSGIGTDNEKLFF. The CDR3, as DNA: TGTGCCTGGAGTGGGATCGGGACAGATAATGAAAAACTGTTTTTT. The full variable domain, completed using reference TRBV30 and TRBJ1-4, is SQTIHQWPATLVQPVGSPLSLECTVEGTSNPNLYWYRQAAGRGLQLLFYSVGIGQISSEVPQNLSASRPQDRQFILSSKKLLLSDSGFYLCAWSGIGTDNEKLFFGSGTQLSVL.

The chain is built from TRBV4-2 and TRBJ1-6; D is unclear. V was shortened by 1 base and J by 12 bases, with 16 bases between the two germline ends. Per germline, CDR1 LGHNA and CDR2 YNFKEQ. The CDR3 runs to 15 residues. DNA for the CDR3: TGTGCCAGCAGCCAAGGCCCTCGGAGTATTGGACCCCTCCACTTT. The encoded protein is CASSQGPRSIGPLHF.

This sequence joins TRBV6-5 and TRBJ1-6; TRBD1 aligns across 9 bases. Germline CDR1 is MNHEY and CDR2 is SVGAGI. The CDR3 extends over 16 amino acids. V dropped 4 bases and J dropped 9; count of bases not matched to a gene: 10. The CDR3 coding sequence is TGTGCCAGCAGTTCCACCGGGACAGGGCTCGGTTCACCCCTCCACTTT. This translates into CASSSTGTGLGSPLHF.

V gene TRBV19 combines with J gene TRBJ2-5; D is unclear. With 4 bases removed from V and 11 bases from J, the gap between germline ends came to 11 bases. From germline, CDR1 is LNHDA and CDR2 SQIVND (reference sequence). The CDR3 consists of 11 residues. The CDR3 sequence: CASSRSGWQYF. For the CDR3, the DNA is TGTGCCAGTAGTAGGTCTGGCTGGCAGTACTTC.

This chain connects TRBV7-9 to TRBJ2-5; TRBD1 aligns across 9 bases. After removal of 5 bases from V and 5 bases from J, the junction contained 9 bases not matched to a gene. Germline-derived CDR1 and CDR2 are SEHNR and FQNEAQ (reference sequence). The CDR3 spans 15 residues. CDR3: CASSPPGQGRETQYF. As DNA, the CDR3 is TGTGCCAGCAGCCCTCCCGGACAGGGGAGGGAGACCCAGTACTTC.

The chain links TRBV7-9 to TRBJ1-4; 7 bases align to TRBD1. The length of the CDR3 is 15 residues. In germline, CDR1 is SEHNR, CDR2 FQNEAQ (reference sequence). J lost 4 bases, V lost 0 bases, and 2 bases had no gene match. The chain's CDR3 is CASSLAGQVNEKLFF. CDR3 in DNA: TGTGCCAGCAGCTTAGCCGGACAGGTTAATGAAAAACTGTTTTTT. Combining the CDR3 with reference TRBV7-9 and TRBJ1-4 gives the whole variable domain DTGVSQNPRHKITKRGQNVTFRCDPISEHNRLYWYRQTLGQGPEFLTYFQNEAQLEKSRLLSDRFSAERPKGSFSTLEIQRTEQGDSAMYLCASSLAGQVNEKLFFGSGTQLSVL.

The V gene is TRBV25-1, the J gene TRBJ1-1, with D tentatively TRBD1 (5 bases). V lost 1 base and J lost 3, with 15 bases in between. The length of the CDR3 is 16 residues. Germline V gives CDR1 MGHDK, CDR2 SYGVNS. The CDR3 reads CASSELGGRVDTEAFF. CDR3 bases: TGTGCCAGCAGTGAATTGGGGGGTAGAGTCGACACTGAAGCTTTCTTT. Complete variable domain (other parts from reference TRBV25-1 and TRBJ1-1): EADIYQTPRYLVIGTGKKITLECSQTMGHDKMYWYQQDPGMELHLIHYSYGVNSTEKGDLSSESTVSRIRTEHFPLTLESARPSHTSQYLCASSELGGRVDTEAFFGQGTRLTVV.

The chain employs TRBV2 and TRBJ2-7; 9 bases line up with TRBD1. With V trimmed by 6 bases and J by 5 bases, 8 bases remained unmatched. Germline lookup yields CDR1 SNHLY and CDR2 FYNNEI. CDR3 length: 14 amino acids. Here the CDR3 DNA reads TGTGCCAGCAGCCGGGGGACAGGGAGGGACGAGCAGTACTTC. The encoded protein is CASSRGTGRDEQYF.

The chain uses TRBV5-6 and TRBJ2-4, with 7 bases fitting TRBD1. With V trimmed by 4 bases and J by 0 bases, 7 bases remained unmatched. The germline gives CDR1 SGHDT, CDR2 YYEEEE. This CDR3 has 16 residues. CDR3 DNA: TGTGCCAGCAGCAGGACAGGCCCAGGAGCCAAAAACATTCAGTACTTC. Its protein product is CASSRTGPGAKNIQYF.

V usage is TRBV25-1 and J usage is TRBJ1-1; D gene ambiguous. The CDR3 spans 13 residues. Germline V gives CDR1 MGHDK, CDR2 SYGVNS. The V end lost 6 bases, the J end lost 5 bases, and 13 bases lay between the germline ends. The CDR3, as DNA: TGTGCCAGCAGCGAACCCACGGGGACTGAAGCTTTCTTT. This gives the protein CASSEPTGTEAFF.

The chain recombines TRBV7-3 with TRBJ1-4; perhaps TRBD1 as D (6 bases). The CDR3 runs to 12 residues. Between the trimmed V and J ends, which lost 5 bases and 13 bases, there was a span of 14 bases. Looked up from germline, CDR1 is SGHTA and CDR2 is FQGTGA. The CDR3 here is CASSPPGGALFF. CDR3 bases: TGTGCCAGCAGCCCACCTGGGGGGGCACTGTTTTTT. Full variable domain (outside the CDR3, taken from reference TRBV7-3 and TRBJ1-4): GAGVSQTPSNKVTEKGKYVELRCDPISGHTALYWYRQSLGQGPEFLIYFQGTGAADDSGLPNDRFFAVRPEGSVSTLKIQRTERGDSAVYLCASSPPGGALFFGSGTQLSVL.

This clone has a handful of counts. V gene TRBV6-4 combines with J gene TRBJ2-1, with 9 bases aligning to TRBD2. This CDR3 has 15 amino acids. CDR1 is MRHNA, CDR2 SNTAGT, per germline. The V and J ends lost 6 bases and 0 bases, in that order; junction bases with no gene match: 3. The CDR3 here is CASRMTSGSYNEQFF. CDR3 nucleotide sequence: TGTGCCAGCAGAATGACTAGCGGCTCCTACAATGAGCAGTTCTTC.

This chain joins TRBV27 and TRBJ2-2; maybe TRBD1 (5 bases). The V gene's germline CDR1 is MNHEY and CDR2 SMNVEV (reference sequence). The ends were cut back, 5 bases at V and 4 bases at J, with 11 bases in the middle. The CDR3 consists of 14 residues. CDR3 protein: CASSLRQFTGELFF. CDR3 in DNA: TGTGCCAGCAGTCTAAGACAGTTCACCGGGGAGCTGTTTTTT.

The chain combines TRBV5-1 with TRBJ1-1; D perhaps matches TRBD1 (6 bases). From germline, CDR1 is SGHRS and CDR2 YFSETQ. V lost 6 bases and J 4 bases, leaving 19 bases between the germline ends. There are 15 residues in the CDR3. CDR3 in DNA: TGCGCCAGCACCTTAGAGGACAGTAGGGGCACTGAAGCTTTCTTT. Its protein product is CASTLEDSRGTEAFF. The full variable domain, with the rest looked up from reference TRBV5-1 and TRBJ1-1, is KAGVTQTPRYLIKTRGQQVTLSCSPISGHRSVSWYQQTPGQGLQFLFEYFSETQRNKGNFPGRFSGRQFSNSRSEMNVSTLELGDSALYLCASTLEDSRGTEAFFGQGTRLTVV.

This clone was seen at least ten times. This chain links TRBV6-4 with TRBJ2-1; 7 bases are shared with TRBD2. The CDR3 runs to 13 residues. Per germline, CDR1 MRHNA and CDR2 SNTAGT. The V segment lost 4 bases and the J segment 3 bases; nucleotides outside the gene matches: 0. CDR3 region: CASSGTSYNEQFF. The CDR3 nucleotides are TGTGCCAGCAGTGGGACTAGCTACAATGAGCAGTTCTTC.

The genes are TRBV6-6 and TRBJ2-7; D possibly corresponds to TRBD2 (6 bases). Germline V CDR1 and CDR2: MNHNY, SVGAGI (reference sequence). V lost 2 bases to trimming and J lost 3 bases, with 8 bases between them. The CDR3 runs to 13 residues. The CDR3 sequence is CASSYDGGYEQYF. The CDR3 DNA is TGTGCCAGCAGTTACGACGGGGGCTACGAGCAGTACTTC.

The rearrangement joins TRBV25-1 to TRBJ2-1, with 12 bases aligning to TRBD2. CDR3 size: 15 residues. Germline CDR1 is MGHDK and CDR2 is SYGVNS. The trim removed 6 bases at V and 5 bases at J, leaving 5 bases unmatched. The CDR3 here is CASSRTSGGNNEQFF. The CDR3 DNA follows: TGTGCCAGCAGCAGAACTAGCGGGGGGAACAATGAGCAGTTCTTC.